This T cell receptor beta chain originates from a study of blood T cell repertoires in COVID-19. Looking at the study overall: Sites across the United States, Italy and Spain contributed samples from acute and convalescent COVID-19.

Original handling: Reference gene primer amplification in the assay estimated nucleated cell counts. Clones were read by immunoSEQ multiplex PCR, and TCRdb kept only the in-frame ones, dropping some. That table gives V, J and clone size, and the DNA gave D and trimming. The table shows about 280,000 clones, with roughly 86% occurring only once. This CDR3 has 16 residues. Trimming pared 1 base from V and 4 bases from J, leaving 17 bases between. CDR1 is GTSNPN, CDR2 SVGIG, per germline (reference sequence). The sequence derives from a man aged 18 to 30 with active or convalescent COVID-19. The chain couples TRBV30 to TRBJ2-1, with D possibly TRBD2 on 6 matching bases. The sequencing sample was made of peripheral blood. Here the CDR3 reads CAWSDPLGGDYNEQFF. The CDR3 DNA follows: TGTGCCTGGAGTGACCCTTTGGGCGGGGATTACAATGAGCAGTTCTTC.